A single sample gave rise to the 23 T cell receptor beta chains below, sequenced in a study of T-cell memory formation after mild COVID-19. TCRdb analysed the 5' RACE reads with MiXCR anew, one entry per CDR3 protein. This sample has approximately 340,000 distinct CDR3 sequences, with 15% to 20% found just once. The sequenced sample was PBMCs or a T cell subset sorted from them (not recorded which). These receptors were collected from a man aged 18 to 30 who had mild COVID-19 (a few samples of this study predate the infection). Cell type and time point are not known.

The rearrangement uses TRBV20-1 and TRBJ2-5; TRBD1 might be the D (6 bases). V was shortened by 3 bases and J by 2 bases, with 7 bases between the two germline ends. CDR1 DFQATT and CDR2 SNEGSKA come from the germline V gene (reference sequence). The CDR3 extends over 12 amino acids. The CDR3 bases are TGCAGTGCTAGCGGACAGCAAGAGACCCAGTACTTC. As protein: CSASGQQETQYF.

This clonotype was seen only a few times. This chain connects TRBV7-2 to TRBJ1-1; D possibly corresponds to TRBD1 (6 bases). Germline-derived CDR1 and CDR2 are SGHTA and FQGNSA. V was clipped by 3 bases and J by 1 base, with 9 bases between them. This CDR3 spans 14 amino acids. The CDR3 DNA sequence: TGTGCCAGCAGCTTCGACAGGCAGAACACTGAAGCTTTCTTT. It translates to CASSFDRQNTEAFF.

The chain is built from TRBV7-2 and TRBJ2-1; TRBD2 agrees at 9 bases. The CDR3 runs to 16 residues. V shed 6 bases, J shed 2 bases, and the junction held 8 bases outside the gene matches. Germline CDR1 reads SGHTA; CDR2 reads FQGNSA. This chain's CDR3 is CASRVTSGPPYNEQFF. CDR3 nucleotides: TGTGCCAGCAGGGTTACTAGCGGGCCTCCCTACAATGAGCAGTTCTTC.

This clonotype was detected once. The genes are TRBV7-2 and TRBJ1-2, with TRBD1 matching 8 bases. The length of the CDR3 is 13 residues. The V segment lost 7 bases and the J segment 7 bases; nucleotides outside the gene matches: 8. Germline V CDR1 and CDR2: SGHTA, FQGNSA. CDR3: CASTLGQGGGYTF. In DNA, the CDR3 is TGTGCCAGCACCCTAGGACAGGGCGGTGGCTACACCTTC.

This clonotype was counted only a few times. This chain joins TRBV21-1 and TRBJ1-6; the D call in the table, TRBD1, was not verified against the DNA. TRBV21-1 is an annotated pseudogene. This CDR3 spans 12 amino acids. The CDR3 coding sequence is TGTGCCAGCAGCGCGACCGGGGACACCTTCTTCTTT. It translates to CASSATGDTFFF.

The chain couples TRBV12-3 or TRBV12-4 to TRBJ1-6, with D unresolved. This CDR3 is built from 14 residues. The V and J ends lost 4 bases and 7 bases respectively, with 11 bases between them. In nucleotides, the CDR3 is TGTGCCAGCAGTTCCCCTGGGAGGAATTCACCCCTCCACTTT. Encoded protein: CASSSPGRNSPLHF.

The table lists this clonotype with a few counts. The rearrangement uses TRBV7-2 and TRBJ2-7, with 7 bases fitting TRBD2. CDR3 length equals 14 residues. J lost 3 bases, V lost 1 base, and 3 bases had no gene match. Germline assignment: CDR1 SGHTA and CDR2 FQGNSA. The CDR3 sequence: CASSLGGTNYEQYF. The DNA of the CDR3 is TGTGCCAGCAGCTTAGGCGGGACTAACTACGAGCAGTACTTC.

The rearrangement joins TRBV28 to TRBJ2-3, with TRBD2 identical over 8 bases. V shed 5 bases and J 0 bases; nucleotides not matched to a gene: 10. Germline V gives CDR1 MDHEN, CDR2 SYDVKM. This CDR3 is built from 17 residues. The CDR3 sequence is CASSPLPAGGSTDTQYF. The CDR3, as DNA: TGTGCCAGCAGTCCCCTCCCCGCGGGGGGCAGCACAGATACGCAGTATTTT.

This sequence joins TRBV14 and TRBJ2-5, with D perhaps matching TRBD1 or TRBD2 (6 bases each). Trimming took off 0 bases at V and 7 bases at J, with 15 bases between the two ends. The germline gives CDR1 SGHDN, CDR2 FVKESK. The CDR3 consists of 15 residues. The chain's CDR3 is CASSQEGGQYGTQYF. Written as DNA, the CDR3 is TGTGCCAGCAGCCAAGAGGGGGGCCAGTATGGGACCCAGTACTTC. Based on the CDR3 plus reference TRBV14 and TRBJ2-5, the full variable domain is EAGVTQFPSHSVIEKGQTVTLRCDPISGHDNLYWYRRVMGKEIKFLLHFVKESKQDESGMPNNRFLAERTGGTYSTLKVQPAELEDSGVYFCASSQEGGQYGTQYFGPGTRLLVL.

This clonotype was found a few times. The rearrangement uses TRBV14 and TRBJ2-1; D is unresolved. Germline-derived CDR1 and CDR2 are SGHDN and FVKESK. The germline V and J ends were trimmed by 4 bases and 5 bases, with 6 bases remaining between them. The CDR3 loop spans 12 amino acids. For the CDR3, the DNA is TGTGCCAGCAGCCCTTCGGACAATGAGCAGTTCTTC. Amino acid sequence: CASSPSDNEQFF.

About this clonotype itself: A read error is possible here, since a much larger clone lies one base away. The gene calls are TRBV6-5 and TRBJ2-1; TRBD2 matches 8 bases. The CDR3 length is 16 residues. Germline CDR1 and CDR2: MNHEY and SVGAGI. DNA of the CDR3: TGTGCCAGAAGTTACTCCACTAGCGGTGCCTACAATGAGCAGTTCTTC. This sequence encodes CARSYSTSGAYNEQFF.

This clonotype has at least ten counts. The CDR3 sequence: CSVEEGQETQYF. The CDR3 nucleotides read TGCAGCGTTGAGGAGGGGCAAGAGACCCAGTACTTC. The V and J genes are TRBV29-1 and TRBJ2-5; D perhaps matches TRBD2 (6 bases). Trimming shortened V by 3 bases and J by 2 bases, and 7 bases separated the two germline ends. Germline CDR1 is SQVTM and CDR2 is ANQGSEA. The CDR3 contains 12 residues.

This clonotype was recorded many times. The CDR3 nucleotides read TGTGCCAGCAGCTTAAGAAGAGGGCCCCCCTACGAGCAGTACTTC. Its protein product is CASSLRRGPPYEQYF. V usage is TRBV7-3 and J usage is TRBJ2-7; TRBD2 is a possible D gene (5 bases). The CDR3 consists of 15 residues. With 1 base removed from V and 2 bases from J, the gap between germline ends came to 12 bases. Germline values: CDR1 SGHTA, CDR2 FQGTGA.

This clonotype has just a few counts. The rearrangement links TRBV4-3 to TRBJ2-5, with 9 positions matching TRBD1. The junction had 2 bases not matched to a gene; V was cut back by 3 bases and J by 3 bases. The germline gives CDR1 LGHNA, CDR2 YSLEER. The length of the CDR3 is 14 residues. The CDR3 sequence is CASSQGQGKETQYF. In DNA form, the CDR3 reads TGCGCCAGCAGCCAGGGACAGGGAAAAGAGACCCAGTACTTC.

The table lists this clonotype with a few counts. The chain couples TRBV2 to TRBJ1-2, with 9 positions matching TRBD1. The CDR3 totals 15 residues. V lost 7 bases and J lost 5; bases outside the gene matches: 11. Per the germline V gene, CDR1 is SNHLY and CDR2 is FYNNEI. CDR3 coding DNA: TGTGCCAGCACGTCCGGGACAGGGTTTACTTATGGCTACACCTTC. Amino acids: CASTSGTGFTYGYTF. Looking up the rest from reference TRBV2 and TRBJ1-2 gives the full variable domain: EPEVTQTPSHQVTQMGQEVILRCVPISNHLYFYWYRQILGQKVEFLVSFYNNEISEKSEIFDDQFSVERPDGSNFTLKIRSTKLEDSAMYFCASTSGTGFTYGYTFGSGTRLTVV.

This clonotype was seen a few times. The genes are TRBV11-2 and TRBJ2-2, with D unresolved. CDR1 and CDR2 (germline): SGHAT, FQNNGV. The CDR3 is made up of 14 amino acids. V lost 2 bases and J 8 bases, leaving 12 bases between the germline ends. The CDR3 region has the DNA TGTGCCAGCAGCTTATTTGAAGGACGGGGGGAGCTGTTTTTT. It yields the protein CASSLFEGRGELFF.

This clonotype has a handful of counts. The chain joins TRBV20-1 to TRBJ2-3; the match to TRBD2 covers 9 bases. The J segment lost 6 bases and the V segment lost 7 bases, leaving 8 bases of the junction unmatched. This CDR3 is 13 amino acids long. Looked up from germline, CDR1 is DFQATT and CDR2 is SNEGSKA (reference sequence). In DNA, the CDR3 is TGCAGTGTGCCAGCGGGGGGTCGGGATACGCAGTATTTT. It translates to CSVPAGGRDTQYF.

This clonotype has just a few counts. This sequence may be a read error, since a much larger clone differs from it by one base. This sequence joins TRBV2 and TRBJ2-5; no clear D. Germline loops: CDR1 SNHLY, CDR2 FYNNEI. The CDR3 has 15 amino acids. V lost 4 bases and J lost 2, with 14 bases in between. The CDR3 is CASSGGSWGQETQYF. CDR3 DNA sequence: TGTGCCAGCAGTGGGGGTAGCTGGGGACAAGAGACCCAGTACTTC.

A few counts support this clonotype. This chain connects TRBV5-5 to TRBJ2-5; D might be TRBD2 (5 bases). There are 16 residues in the CDR3. The V end was cut by 3 bases, the J end by 2 bases, with 17 bases between. Per germline, CDR1 SGHKS and CDR2 YYEKEE (reference sequence). The CDR3 protein is CASSYGVVAPQETQYF. DNA for the CDR3: TGTGCCAGCAGCTACGGAGTAGTAGCGCCACAAGAGACCCAGTACTTC.

The sample holds a few counts of this clonotype. The J gene is TRBJ2-7, the V gene TRBV2; D is uncertain. Trimming removed 1 base at V and 7 bases at J, with 11 bases between. The germline V gene encodes CDR1 SNHLY and CDR2 FYNNEI. The CDR3 is 13 residues long. The DNA of the CDR3 is TGTGCCAGCAGTGAAGGTCCAGCAAAAGAGCAGTACTTC. Its protein product is CASSEGPAKEQYF.

The V call is TRBV14, the J call TRBJ2-1, with D possibly being TRBD1 (5 bases). The CDR3 is made up of 17 amino acids. From germline, CDR1 is SGHDN and CDR2 FVKESK. V was pared by 1 base and J by 0 bases, with 13 bases between. CDR3 sequence: CASSQVVRESSYNEQFF. The CDR3 DNA reads as TGTGCCAGCAGCCAAGTCGTCAGGGAAAGCTCCTACAATGAGCAGTTCTTC.

This clonotype was seen more than once but under ten times. This rearrangement joins TRBV5-4 to TRBJ1-2; TRBD1 might be the D (5 bases). CDR3 length: 14 amino acids. CDR1 is SGHNT, CDR2 YYREEE, per germline (reference sequence). V lost 0 bases, J lost 4 bases, and 10 bases lay in between. CDR3 DNA sequence: TGTGCCAGCAGCTTGGATCAGGGTGGCTATGGCTACACCTTC. This translates into CASSLDQGGYGYTF.

This clonotype was observed a few times. J is TRBJ2-7 and V is TRBV7-2; 14 bases match TRBD2. Germline CDR1 is SGHTA and CDR2 is FQGNSA. With 3 bases clipped from V and 0 bases from J, the junction kept 4 bases outside the gene matches. The CDR3 runs 17 residues. The CDR3 nucleotides read TGTGCCAGCAGCTTTCGGACTAGCGGGGGGCCCTCCTACGAGCAGTACTTC. Amino acid sequence: CASSFRTSGGPSYEQYF.